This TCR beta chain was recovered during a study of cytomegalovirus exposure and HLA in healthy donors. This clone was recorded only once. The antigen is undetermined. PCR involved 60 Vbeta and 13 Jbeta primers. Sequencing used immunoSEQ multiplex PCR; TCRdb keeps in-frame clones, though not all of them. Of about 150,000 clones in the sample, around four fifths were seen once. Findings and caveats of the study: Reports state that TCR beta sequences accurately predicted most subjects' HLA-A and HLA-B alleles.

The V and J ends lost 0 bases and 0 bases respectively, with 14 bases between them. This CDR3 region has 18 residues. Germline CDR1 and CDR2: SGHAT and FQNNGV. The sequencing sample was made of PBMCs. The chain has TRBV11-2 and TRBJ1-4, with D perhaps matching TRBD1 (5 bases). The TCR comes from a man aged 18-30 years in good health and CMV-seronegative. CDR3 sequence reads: CASSLDRATVATNEKLFF. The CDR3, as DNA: TGTGCCAGCAGCTTAGATCGGGCGACAGTTGCAACTAATGAAAAACTGTTTTTT.